The clone carrying this T cell receptor (beta chain) has a handful of counts. The sample comes from a study of T-cell reconstitution after alpha-beta-depleted transplantation in children. Germline CDR1 reads MNHNS; CDR2 reads SASEGT. Deletions cut 6 bases from V and 5 bases from J, with 19 bases between. There are 15 residues in the CDR3. Library preparation (for TCRbeta) was performed with unique molecular identifiers. From the PCR reads, TCRdb called clonotypes with MiXCR, one entry per CDR3 protein. The sample shows about 610,000 distinct CDR3 sequences, approximately 10% of them seen only once. V gene TRBV6-1 combines with J gene TRBJ1-1; D ambiguous. The specimen comprised PBMCs from the stem cell graft donor, sampled from the stem cell graft. This TCR came from a human donor who donated a stem cell graft to a child with acute myeloid leukemia. CDR3 protein: CASSLNIGRETEAFF. Written as DNA, the CDR3 is TGTGCCAGCAGCCTTAATATCGGCCGAGAGACTGAAGCTTTCTTT.